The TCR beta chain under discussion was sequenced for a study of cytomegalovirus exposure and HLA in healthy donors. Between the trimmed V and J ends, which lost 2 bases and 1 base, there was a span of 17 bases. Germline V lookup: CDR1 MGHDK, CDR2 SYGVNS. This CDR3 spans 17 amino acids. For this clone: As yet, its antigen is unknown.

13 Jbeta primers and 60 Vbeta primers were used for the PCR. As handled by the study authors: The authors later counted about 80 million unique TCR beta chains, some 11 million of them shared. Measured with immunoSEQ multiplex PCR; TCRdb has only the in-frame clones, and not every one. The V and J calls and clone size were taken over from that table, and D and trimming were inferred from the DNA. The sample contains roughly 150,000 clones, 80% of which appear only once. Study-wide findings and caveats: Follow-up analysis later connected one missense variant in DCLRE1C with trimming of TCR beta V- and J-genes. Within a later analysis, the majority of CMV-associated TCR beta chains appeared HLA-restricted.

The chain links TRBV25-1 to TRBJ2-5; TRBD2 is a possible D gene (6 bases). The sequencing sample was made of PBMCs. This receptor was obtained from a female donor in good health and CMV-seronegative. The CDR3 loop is CASSEGWVRDSQETQYF. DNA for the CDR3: TGTGCCAGCAGTGAAGGCTGGGTCAGGGACTCCCAAGAGACCCAGTACTTC.